This is a list of T cell receptor beta chains from one sample in a study. TCRdb independently ran MiXCR on the 5' RACE reads; one entry per CDR3 protein. Among some 6,300 distinct CDR3 sequences listed, around 50% were seen once. Sample: naive CD4+ T cells sorted from a lymph node. The receptors here all came from a female donor with breast cancer. The CDR3 runs from the conserved cysteine through the conserved F or W. The order of the fields is clone size, D gene, V gene, CDR3 length, J gene, CDR3 protein, CDR3 DNA. A D gene is named only where the DNA matches it firmly. Where a row states a size, it is once, few, many or the class of an expanded clone; other rows omit it.

>-|TRBD1|TRBV20-1|14|TRBJ2-3
CSARQGEGLDTQYF
TGCAGTGCTAGACAGGGGGAAGGTTTAGATACGCAGTATTTT
>once|TRBD2|TRBV20-1|13|TRBJ2-7
CSASGLGLAEQYF
TGCAGTGCGTCGGGACTAGGCCTAGCCGAGCAGTACTTC
>-|TRBD1|TRBV12-3/TRBV12-4|14|TRBJ1-5
CASSRTGVNQPQHF
TGTGCCAGCAGCAGGACAGGGGTCAATCAGCCCCAGCATTTT
>medium-sized|TRBD1|TRBV12-3/TRBV12-4|14|TRBJ1-2
CASRAFQGAHGYTF
TGTGCCAGCAGGGCATTTCAGGGGGCGCATGGCTACACCTTC
>few|-|TRBV12-3/TRBV12-4|13|TRBJ1-2
CASSMSLRRGYTF
TGTGCCAGCAGTATGTCACTAAGGAGGGGCTACACCTTC
>-|-|TRBV2|13|TRBJ1-1
CASSFGRVGGAFF
TGTGCCAGCAGTTTCGGACGGGTTGGGGGAGCTTTCTTT
>-|-|TRBV7-8|14|TRBJ2-5
CATQPTTAQETQYF
TGTGCCACCCAGCCTACGACGGCCCAAGAGACCCAGTACTTC
>-|-|TRBV4-2|14|TRBJ2-5
CASSQGGLQETQYF
TGTGCCAGCAGTCAGGGAGGCCTCCAAGAGACCCAGTACTTC
>-|-|TRBV4-1|13|TRBJ1-1
CASSRQGTSEAFF
TGCGCCAGCAGCCGACAAGGGACCTCTGAAGCTTTCTTT
>-|-|TRBV6-6|14|TRBJ2-7
CASRTLDSVYEQYF
TGTGCCAGCAGGACCTTGGACAGCGTATACGAGCAGTACTTC
>-|TRBD1|TRBV5-1|14|TRBJ1-2
CASSSLGTGDGYTF
TGCGCCAGCAGCTCCCTCGGGACAGGGGATGGCTACACCTTC
>few|-|TRBV7-2|14|TRBJ2-1
CASSLGSGWDEQFF
TGTGCCAGCAGCTTGGGCTCAGGTTGGGATGAGCAGTTCTTC
>-|-|TRBV5-1|11|TRBJ2-5
CASSLDETQYF
TGCGCCAGCAGCTTGGATGAGACCCAGTACTTC